This section outlines one TCR beta chain sequence together with its context. No antigen is known for it. CDR1 is ENHRY, CDR2 SYGVKD, per germline. The CDR3 consists of 15 residues. V gave up 3 bases and J gave up 0 bases, with 10 bases separating them. This record comes from a study of PD-1 blockade in classical Hodgkin lymphoma. The assay was immunoSEQ multiplex PCR, and TCRdb's table has in-frame clones only and misses some. The data contain approximately 27,000 clones, roughly three quarters of them singletons. Autologous stem cell transplantation was followed by relapse in every patient, and brentuximab vedotin exposure varied. Whole-study findings and limits: Healthy donors reportedly exceeded newly diagnosed patients in baseline TCR diversity. Baseline diversity resembling that of newly diagnosed patients was seen in complete responders. Compared with baseline, CD4+ but not CD8+ TCR diversity had risen significantly by C4D1.

The input for sequencing was peripheral blood mononuclear cells (PBMCs), taken before the second cycle of nivolumab. The chain recombines TRBV10-3 with TRBJ2-3, with D possibly TRBD2 on 6 matching bases. The TCR was taken from a human donor with classical Hodgkin lymphoma. CDR3 DNA: TGTGCCATCAGTGAAGGACGGGGGAGCACAGATACGCAGTATTTT. It encodes CAISEGRGSTDTQYF.